One TCR beta chain is described in this entry. This clone was picked up one time. Its antigen specificity is not known. No much larger clone exists at a distance of one base, and base qualities are not known. The immunoSEQ Assay was used to sequence TCRbeta CDR3 regions. After extraction, genomic DNA underwent amplification by bias-controlled multiplex PCR, followed by high-throughput sequencing. For the original study's pipeline: Collapsing and filtering of sequences were performed to quantify the absolute abundance of each unique TCRbeta CDR3 region. Usable DNA was measured by amplifying reference genes present in all nucleated cells, and TCRbeta template counts were normalized to that usable DNA to estimate T cell fraction. Repertoire TCRs were annotated as SARS-CoV-2-specific when V gene, CDR3 amino acid sequence and J gene were exactly matched to a known reactive TCR set. MIRA supplied the reference SARS-CoV-2 TCR set, which was filtered for enrichment in COVID-19-positive ImmuneCODE repertoires so that public or cross-reactive TCRs were removed. Using the MIRA antigens, annotated TCRs were further analysed by specific ORF or by position within an ORF. Depth was the summed frequency of annotated unique rearrangements, while breadth was defined as annotated unique rearrangements over total unique productive rearrangements. Two-sided Wilcoxon rank-sum tests were used to compare TCR breadth between groups. As stored in TCRdb, this immuneACCESS dataset retains in-frame rearrangements with V and J assigned. A fraction of the clones does not appear; measured against another copy, unresolved V genes explain less than half of the discrepancy, and the remainder lacks a known reason. The DNA was the basis for D and trimming; V, J and clone size are from that table. The sample table contains around 250,000 clones; only one count was recorded for around nine tenths of them. The ten largest make up less than 3.5% of the sample.

This record comes from a study of Ad26.COV2.S vaccination and SARS-CoV-2 variants (dated by TCRdb to about 2021). For the wider study: Donors in the vaccine arm were drawn from COV1001, a multicentre, randomized, double-blind, placebo-controlled phase I-IIa trial testing Ad26.COV2.S in healthy adults. Dosing of Ad26.COV2.S was intramuscular, at either 5x10^10 or 1x10^11 viral particles, delivered as one shot or as two shots spaced 56 days apart. The specificity and breadth of SARS-CoV-2-reactive T cell receptors after Ad26.COV2.S vaccination were assessed by TCRbeta repertoire sequencing. A total of approximately 30 samples were included in the TCR-sequenced set, comprising roughly 19 Ad26.COV2.S vaccine recipients, 5 placebo recipients and 8 SARS-CoV-2 convalescent individuals. Trial participants were randomized into five groups of five, in which low-dose or high-dose Ad26.COV2.S was given once or twice, or placebo was given on both occasions. Investigators remained blinded to trial group allocation during experiments and outcome assessment. Broader findings and caveats from the paper: After vaccination, spike-specific CD8+ and CD4+ T cell responses were reported to show substantial breadth. It was noted by the authors that total T cell responses may have been underestimated by the TCR breadth and depth analyses. Non-spike TCR breadth was comparable between vaccine and placebo recipients, consistent with the vaccine containing only spike. The study was not powered for comparison of responses between vaccine doses or regimens. Higher spike-specific TCR breadth was observed in Ad26.COV2.S recipients than in placebo recipients (P = 0.0014).

At the junction V is shortened by 0 bases and J by 8 bases; bases outside the gene matches: 10. The CDR3 measures 17 amino acids from cysteine to phenylalanine. Here the CDR3 DNA is all that survives: 51 bases in frame from base 1. CDR1 and CDR2 are drawn from the germline V gene: LGHNA, YSLEER. The intended sense of this specimen's treatment or condition label: about 20 received Ad26.COV2.S at low or high dose, single or two shots; about 5 received placebo; per-sample allocation not given. For vaccine and placebo recipients, repertoires were sequenced using samples collected on day 63 after the first injection. Cohort 1b enrolled about two dozen adults aged 18-55 years at a single site in Boston, USA, between 29 July and 7 August 2020. Ad26.COV2.S was a replication-incompetent adenovirus type 26 vector expressing a prefusion-stabilized SARS-CoV-2 spike protein from the original Wuhan strain.

The sequence derives from a person aged 18-60 years who received the Ad26.COV2.S COVID-19 vaccine or a placebo. The input for sequencing was peripheral blood, taken in a trial of Ad26.COV2.S vaccine versus placebo. The chain joins TRBV4-3 to TRBJ1-4, and 9 junctional nucleotides match TRBD1. The CDR3 reads as follows: CASSQDREQGAGEKLFF. The nucleotide sequence reads as follows: TGCGCCAGCAGCCAAGATCGGGAACAGGGGGCTGGAGAAAAACTGTTTTTT.